These 23 T cell receptor beta chains came from one sample sequenced in a study of cytomegalovirus exposure and HLA in healthy donors (dated by TCRdb to about 2017). The library was produced with the immunoSEQ multiplex PCR assay. The multiplex PCR relied on a mix of 60 forward primers for TCR Vbeta segments and 13 reverse primers for TCR Jbeta segments. The immuneACCESS repertoire file appears here via TCRdb, limited to in-frame rearrangements. These files lack a portion of the clones; in checked studies, under half of the deficit traces to unresolved V genes, and the cause of the others is not known. The table held for this sample gives about 200,000 clones. Clones ranked in the top ten supply around 1.1% of the sample. Sequenced: PBMCs. The source of these receptors is a girl aged 2 to 10 in good health and CMV-seropositive.

This chain's CDR3 is CSASLHEQYF. CDR3 sequence (DNA): TGCAGTGCTAGTCTCCACGAGCAGTACTTC. The J gene is TRBJ2-7, the V gene TRBV20-1; no clear D gene. The CDR3 is 10 residues long. Trimming took 3 bases from V and 5 from J, leaving 5 bases between them. CDR1 and CDR2 (germline): DFQATT, SNEGSKA (reference sequence).

This chain links TRBV7-9 with TRBJ2-3; possibly TRBD2 for D (7 bases). V lost 1 base and J lost 0, with 8 bases in between. CDR1 and CDR2 from the germline V gene are SEHNR and FQNEAQ (reference sequence). CDR3 size: 15 residues. The CDR3 here is CASSLEGGSTDTQYF. CDR3 sequence (DNA): TGTGCCAGCAGCTTAGAGGGGGGGAGCACAGATACGCAGTATTTT.

The chain carries TRBV10-2 and TRBJ2-2; D gene unclear. The germline V gene encodes CDR1 WSHSY and CDR2 SAAADI. With 4 bases removed from V and 8 bases from J, the gap between germline ends came to 8 bases. The CDR3 contains 12 residues. The CDR3 sequence is CASSVGGGELFF. Here the CDR3 DNA reads TGCGCCAGCAGTGTTGGCGGAGGGGAGCTGTTTTTT.

The chain joins TRBV7-2 to TRBJ2-2; 9 bases align to TRBD1. V dropped 4 bases and J dropped 12; count of bases not matched to a gene: 6. The CDR3 totals 13 residues. The germline V gene has CDR1 SGHTA and CDR2 FQGNSA. The CDR3 spells CASSYPGQGKLFF. As DNA, the CDR3 is TGTGCCAGCAGCTACCCGGGACAGGGAAAGCTGTTTTTT.

The chain combines TRBV27 with TRBJ2-7, with D perhaps TRBD1 (6 bases). With 10 bases removed from V and 4 bases from J, the gap between germline ends came to 8 bases. In germline, CDR1 is MNHEY, CDR2 SMNVEV (reference sequence). This CDR3 is built from 10 residues. CDR3 sequence reads: CAIGQYEQYF. The CDR3, as DNA: TGTGCCATCGGACAGTACGAGCAGTACTTC.

The chain has TRBV28 and TRBJ1-4; TRBD1 matches at 10 bases. CDR1 is MDHEN, CDR2 SYDVKM, per germline. Trimming cost V 2 bases and J 7 bases; bases outside gene matches: 10. This CDR3 is built from 17 residues. This chain's CDR3 is CASSLRKGRQGAEKLFF. DNA of the CDR3: TGTGCCAGCAGTTTAAGAAAGGGGAGACAGGGGGCTGAAAAACTGTTTTTT.

The chain combines TRBV28 with TRBJ1-1; 8 positions agree with TRBD1. The CDR3 covers 18 residues. V lost 8 bases, J lost 1 base, and 18 bases stayed unmatched. Germline V gene lookup returns CDR1 MDHEN and CDR2 SYDVKM. CDR3 in amino acids: CASGASGQGSPKNTEAFF. The CDR3 nucleotides are TGTGCCAGCGGGGCTTCAGGACAGGGTTCACCTAAGAACACTGAAGCTTTCTTT.

The V call is TRBV6-6, the J call TRBJ2-3; 11 positions agree with TRBD2. The CDR3 sequence is 15 residues long. In germline, CDR1 is MNHNY, CDR2 SVGAGI (reference sequence). V lost 6 bases to trimming and J lost 6 bases; unmatched junction nucleotides: 8. The CDR3 region is CASSSPTSGTDTQYF. The CDR3 DNA is TGTGCCAGCAGCTCGCCGACTAGCGGGACTGATACGCAGTATTTT.

J is TRBJ1-1 and V is TRBV10-3, with a tentative D call TRBD1 (6 bases). The V end was cut by 3 bases, the J end by 3 bases, with 8 bases between. Germline V gives CDR1 ENHRY, CDR2 SYGVKD. CDR3 length: 13 amino acids. CDR3 residues: CAISDKGDTEAFF. The CDR3 DNA reads TGTGCCATCAGTGACAAGGGGGACACTGAAGCTTTCTTT.

The chain uses TRBV7-4 and TRBJ1-4, with no clear D. CDR1 and CDR2 (germline): SGHVT, SQSDAQ. Trimming left V 5 bases short and J 8 bases short, with 18 bases between. This CDR3 has 15 residues. This chain's CDR3 is CASSPRWRCQEKLFF. CDR3 in DNA: TGTGCCAGCAGCCCCAGGTGGCGCTGTCAGGAAAAACTGTTTTTT.

The J gene is TRBJ2-1, the V gene TRBV19; 11 bases align to TRBD1. The CDR3 is 16 amino acids. Germline CDR1 is LNHDA and CDR2 is SQIVND (reference sequence). The V and J ends lost 6 bases and 10 bases, in that order; junction bases with no gene match: 14. The CDR3 loop reads CASSPKDRGLLGEQFF. DNA for the CDR3: TGTGCCAGTAGCCCTAAGGACAGGGGGCTATTGGGAGAGCAGTTCTTC.

V usage is TRBV27 and J usage is TRBJ2-2; D may be TRBD2 (5 bases). The CDR3 sequence is 14 residues long. Germline lookup yields CDR1 MNHEY and CDR2 SMNVEV (reference sequence). Trimming removed 4 bases from V and 6 bases from J, with 12 bases in between. In nucleotides, the CDR3 is TGTGCCAGCAGTTCGCGGCGGGTGGCCGGGGAGCTGTTTTTT. Protein product: CASSSRRVAGELFF.

In DNA, the CDR3 is TGTGCCAGCAGTTCAAGGGGGAATCAAGAGACCCAGTACTTC. This gives the protein CASSSRGNQETQYF. V gene TRBV28 combines with J gene TRBJ2-5; possible D gene TRBD1, 6 bases. V dropped 4 bases and J dropped 2 bases, with 11 bases sitting between them. The CDR3 spans 14 residues. CDR1 and CDR2 from the germline V gene are MDHEN and SYDVKM.

V is TRBV27 and J is TRBJ2-7; 14 bases are a match to TRBD2. CDR3 length: 15 amino acids. Germline CDR1 and CDR2: MNHEY and SMNVEV (reference sequence). V shed 6 bases and J 1 base; nucleotides not matched to a gene: 2. CDR3 sequence: CASSGLAGGSYEQYF. The CDR3 DNA reads TGTGCCAGCAGCGGACTAGCGGGAGGATCCTACGAGCAGTACTTC.

V gene TRBV5-8 combines with J gene TRBJ1-3; 10 bases agree with TRBD1. The CDR3 is made up of 17 amino acids. V trimming: 5 bases; J trimming: 4 bases; junction bases outside the gene matches: 12. Germline V gives CDR1 SGHTS, CDR2 YDEGEE. The CDR3 protein is CASSYGQGEIRGNTIYF. CDR3 DNA: TGTGCCAGCAGTTACGGACAGGGGGAAATCCGCGGAAACACCATATATTTT.

This chain uses TRBV28 with TRBJ2-7, with TRBD2 matching over 8 bases. The length of the CDR3 is 13 residues. V shed 7 bases and J 1 base; nucleotides not matched to a gene: 3. CDR1 is MDHEN, CDR2 SYDVKM, per germline. Here the CDR3 DNA reads TGTGCCAGCAACGAGCGGGAGTCCTACGAGCAGTACTTC. Translating it yields CASNERESYEQYF.

The chain uses TRBV10-3 and TRBJ2-3, with 12 bases that match TRBD2. Germline values: CDR1 ENHRY, CDR2 SYGVKD. V was clipped by 6 bases and J by 6 bases; unmatched bases: 7. This CDR3 has 15 amino acids. The DNA for the CDR3 is TGTGCCATCAGGGAGCCGGGACTAGCGGGCGATACGCAGTATTTT. It translates to CAIREPGLAGDTQYF.

The rearrangement joins TRBV5-8 to TRBJ2-3; D uncertain. The germline CDR1 and CDR2 sequences are SGHTS and YDEGEE. Trimming removed 4 bases at V and 3 bases at J, with 15 bases between. The CDR3 has 15 amino acids. CDR3 sequence reads: CASSRAPGLTDTQYF. DNA for the CDR3: TGTGCCAGCAGCCGTGCCCCCGGGTTGACAGATACGCAGTATTTT.

The chain links TRBV18 to TRBJ2-6, with D perhaps matching TRBD2 (5 bases). The CDR3 runs to 15 residues. Trimming pared 8 bases from V and 0 bases from J, leaving 11 bases between. Per germline, CDR1 KGHSH and CDR2 LQKENI. CDR3 protein: CASTTGISGANVLTF. DNA for the CDR3: TGTGCCAGCACAACCGGGATCTCTGGGGCCAACGTCCTGACTTTC.

The chain combines TRBV12-5 with TRBJ2-7, with 7 bases identical to TRBD2. V trimming: 3 bases; J trimming: 4 bases; junction bases outside the gene matches: 9. The CDR3 is made up of 15 amino acids. Germline-derived CDR1 and CDR2 are LGHNT and FRNRAP. In nucleotides, the CDR3 is TGTGCTAGTGGTTTACCGAGCGGGAAAAATTACGAGCAGTACTTC. Translated: CASGLPSGKNYEQYF. Full variable domain (outside the CDR3, taken from reference TRBV12-5 and TRBJ2-7): DARVTQTPRHKVTEMGQEVTMRCQPILGHNTVFWYRQTMMQGLELLAYFRNRAPLDDSGMPKDRFSAEMPDATLATLKIQPSEPRDSAVYFCASGLPSGKNYEQYFGPGTRLTVT.

The chain couples TRBV5-1 to TRBJ2-1; 11 bases are a match to TRBD2. The ends lost 4 bases at V and 8 bases at J; junction bases unmatched: 8. From germline, CDR1 is SGHRS and CDR2 YFSETQ. The CDR3 contains 15 residues. DNA for the CDR3: TGCGCCAGCAGCCATGGGACTAGCGGCGGCTATGAGCAGTTCTTC. Its translation: CASSHGTSGGYEQFF.

The rearrangement links TRBV6-1 to TRBJ2-3; 8 positions agree with TRBD2. The length of the CDR3 is 14 residues. V dropped 6 bases and J dropped 4; count of bases not matched to a gene: 6. CDR1 and CDR2 (germline): MNHNS, SASEGT. CDR3 in DNA: TGTGCCAGCAGCCCGGGAGGGATAGCAGATACGCAGTATTTT. This sequence encodes CASSPGGIADTQYF.

J is TRBJ2-1 and V is TRBV23-1, with 7 nucleotides matching TRBD1. TRBV23-1 is placed among ORFs of uncertain function. This CDR3 comprises 17 residues. V shed 8 bases and J 0 bases; nucleotides not matched to a gene: 13. CDR3: CASEKGANFRSYNEQFF. The CDR3 coding sequence is TGCGCCAGCGAAAAGGGGGCGAACTTTCGCTCCTACAATGAGCAGTTCTTC.